Below are 17 T cell receptor beta chains sequenced from a single sample in a study of T cell responses to AZD1222 COVID-19 vaccine. Clones were sequenced by immunoSEQ multiplex PCR, and TCRdb holds only the in-frame ones, with some missing. The sample shows fewer than 150,000 clones, roughly nine tenths of them seen only once. The specimen was peripheral blood, collected on day 0 of AZD1222 vaccination. These receptors were collected from an adult in good health.

The chain links TRBV2 to TRBJ1-1, with D possibly matching TRBD1 (6 bases). V lost 5 bases and J 11 bases, leaving 21 bases between the germline ends. Germline assignment: CDR1 SNHLY and CDR2 FYNNEI. This CDR3 has 14 amino acids. This CDR3 reads CASSFGGEGPGAFF. CDR3 nucleotides: TGTGCCAGCAGTTTTGGGGGCGAGGGCCCGGGGGCTTTCTTT.

This chain links TRBV6-2 or TRBV6-3 with TRBJ2-7; the match to TRBD2 covers 7 bases. The CDR3 is 15 amino acids. The germline CDR1 and CDR2 sequences are MNHEY and SVGEGT. J lost 0 bases, V lost 2 bases, and 4 bases had no gene match. The CDR3 loop is CASSYPRESSYEQYF. CDR3 nucleotide sequence: TGTGCCAGCAGTTACCCGCGGGAGAGCTCCTACGAGCAGTACTTC.

The table lists this clone with a few counts. The chain couples TRBV29-1 to TRBJ2-1; TRBD1 is a possible D gene (6 bases). CDR1 is SQVTM and CDR2 is ANQGSEA in the germline V gene. Trimming cost V 6 bases and J 7 bases, with 13 bases left between them. The CDR3 is made up of 12 amino acids. This chain's CDR3 is CSVRPRGNEQFF. For the CDR3, the DNA is TGCAGCGTGAGGCCCAGGGGAAATGAGCAGTTCTTC.

The genes are TRBV19 and TRBJ1-5, with D unclear. CDR1 is LNHDA, CDR2 SQIVND, per germline (reference sequence). CDR3 length: 14 amino acids. The V and J ends lost 6 bases and 0 bases respectively, with 9 bases between them. Here the CDR3 reads CASRLANSNQPQHF. In nucleotides, the CDR3 is TGTGCCAGTAGGTTGGCCAATAGCAATCAGCCCCAGCATTTT.

The chain is built from TRBV5-6 and TRBJ2-7; D unclear. The germline gives CDR1 SGHDT, CDR2 YYEEEE. Trimming removed 1 base from V and 0 bases from J, with 11 bases in between. CDR3 length equals 15 residues. The CDR3 nucleotides read TGTGCCAGCAGCTTGTTGGCTAGGAGCTCCTACGAGCAGTACTTC. Amino acid sequence: CASSLLARSSYEQYF.

The chain combines TRBV13 with TRBJ1-2; 10 bases are shared with TRBD1. Trimming removed 3 bases from V and 7 bases from J; junction bases left unmatched: 2. The CDR3 has 13 amino acids. The V gene's germline CDR1 is PRHDT and CDR2 FYEKMQ (reference sequence). This CDR3 is CASSFDRGLGYTF. CDR3 sequence (DNA): TGTGCCAGCAGCTTCGACAGGGGGCTTGGCTACACCTTC.

Of note for this clone: One junction end does not reproduce the germline sequence, and a read error may be involved. V usage is TRBV7-7 and J usage is TRBJ2-3, with unresolved D. The CDR3 is 13 residues long. Germline values: CDR1 SSHAT, CDR2 FNYEAQ (reference sequence). The CDR3 is CASSFGLQDTQYF. The CDR3 bases are TGTGCTAGCAGCTTCGGATTACAAGATACGCAGTATTTT.

This chain joins TRBV24-1 and TRBJ1-5; D gene uncertain. The CDR3 has 14 amino acids. Germline V gene sequence: CDR1 KGHDR, CDR2 SFDVKD. Deletions cut 3 bases from V and 1 base from J, with 6 bases between. The CDR3 DNA sequence: TGTGCCACCAGTGATCCTCACAGCAATCAGCCCCAGCATTTT. Its protein product is CATSDPHSNQPQHF.

The rearrangement uses TRBV6-4 and TRBJ2-2, with 8 bases lining up with TRBD1. The V gene end was trimmed by 4 bases and the J gene end by 6 bases; junction bases not matched to a gene: 7. Germline CDR1 and CDR2: MRHNA and SNTAGT. CDR3 size: 15 residues. The CDR3 spells CASSAYPGGSGELFF. CDR3 DNA: TGTGCCAGCAGTGCGTACCCAGGGGGCTCCGGGGAGCTGTTTTTT.

This clone was seen a few times. This chain uses TRBV27 with TRBJ1-4; no definite D call. CDR1 is MNHEY and CDR2 is SMNVEV in the germline V gene (reference sequence). Trimming removed 5 bases at V and 8 bases at J, with 18 bases between. The CDR3 loop spans 15 amino acids. The DNA for the CDR3 is TGTGCCAGCAGTCCCCTAGCGGCAGGAAGAGAAAAACTGTTTTTT. Residues: CASSPLAAGREKLFF.

A single count supports this clone. This sequence joins TRBV12-3 or TRBV12-4 and TRBJ2-7; D remains ambiguous. Trimming cost V 7 bases and J 4 bases, with 8 bases left between them. The CDR3 loop spans 11 amino acids. CDR3 in amino acids: CASTPAYEQYF. As DNA, the CDR3 is TGTGCCAGCACCCCGGCATACGAGCAGTACTTC.

This chain connects TRBV28 to TRBJ1-2; no reliable D call. The germline V gene has CDR1 MDHEN and CDR2 SYDVKM. The CDR3 is 14 amino acids. The V gene lost 5 bases and the J gene lost 8 bases, with 18 bases spanning the gap. DNA of the CDR3: TGTGCCAGCAGTAACAGACAACGAGGCGGGGGCTACACCTTC. Translating gives CASSNRQRGGGYTF.

The J gene is TRBJ2-4, the V gene TRBV6-5; TRBD1 matches 8 bases. Germline CDR1 MNHEY, CDR2 SVGAGI. This CDR3 has 14 residues. J was trimmed by 1 base and V by 6 bases; bases with no gene match: 2. CDR3 nucleotide sequence: TGTGCCAGCAGCGACAGGGGTGCCAAAAACATTCAGTACTTC. It yields the protein CASSDRGAKNIQYF.

The chain carries TRBV5-6 and TRBJ1-1; no reliable D call. Trimming took off 1 base at V and 1 base at J, with 17 bases between the two ends. The CDR3 is made up of 17 amino acids. Germline values: CDR1 SGHDT, CDR2 YYEEEE. Written as DNA, the CDR3 is TGTGCCAGCAGCTTGTCCACAGCCTCCTCCCGGAACACTGAAGCTTTCTTT. Translation: CASSLSTASSRNTEAFF.

This clone was detected a few times. V gene TRBV19 combines with J gene TRBJ2-2; 8 nucleotides align to TRBD2. This CDR3 has 16 amino acids. V gave up 6 bases and J gave up 3 bases; unmatched junction bases: 9. The V gene's germline CDR1 is LNHDA and CDR2 SQIVND (reference sequence). In DNA, the CDR3 is TGTGCCAGTAGCCTCCGGGGGCGGGGGGACACCGGGGAGCTGTTTTTT. Its translation: CASSLRGRGDTGELFF.

This chain links TRBV4-3 with TRBJ2-6; tentative D call: TRBD2 (6 bases). This CDR3 has 16 amino acids. V gave up 0 bases and J gave up 3 bases, with 9 bases separating them. Germline CDR1 reads LGHNA; CDR2 reads YSLEER. The CDR3 nucleotides are TGCGCCAGCAGCCAAGAGGGGGGAGGTGGGGCCAACGTCCTGACTTTC. Translating gives CASSQEGGGGANVLTF.

The gene calls are TRBV5-4 and TRBJ1-1; possible D gene TRBD1, 6 bases. Germline CDR1 SGHNT, CDR2 YYREEE (reference sequence). This CDR3 has 15 residues. The V end was cut by 4 bases, the J end by 1 base, with 14 bases between. The CDR3 loop is CASSLSAGANTEAFF. CDR3 bases: TGTGCCAGCAGCCTCTCGGCGGGGGCGAACACTGAAGCTTTCTTT.